This T cell receptor beta chain was identified during a study of T cell responses to AZD1222 COVID-19 vaccine. To note about this clone: The target antigen is unknown.

Study-level results: Mostly white British, mostly female donors; authors suggested clonal diversity may be underestimated.

Here immunoSEQ multiplex PCR was the method, and the copy in TCRdb shows in-frame clones only, minus some. This table holds over 65,000 clones, roughly 89% found once. CDR3 length: 16 residues. The sequences come from peripheral blood, collected 28 days after the second AZD1222 dose. The sequence was obtained from an adult who received the AZD1222 COVID-19 vaccine. The chain has TRBV21-1 and TRBJ2-3; the table's TRBD2 call for D was not verified on the DNA. TRBV21-1 is a known pseudogene. The CDR3 DNA reads TGTGCCAGCAGCAAAGTCGGTAGCGGATTCACAGATACGCAGTATTTT. Protein product: CASSKVGSGFTDTQYF.